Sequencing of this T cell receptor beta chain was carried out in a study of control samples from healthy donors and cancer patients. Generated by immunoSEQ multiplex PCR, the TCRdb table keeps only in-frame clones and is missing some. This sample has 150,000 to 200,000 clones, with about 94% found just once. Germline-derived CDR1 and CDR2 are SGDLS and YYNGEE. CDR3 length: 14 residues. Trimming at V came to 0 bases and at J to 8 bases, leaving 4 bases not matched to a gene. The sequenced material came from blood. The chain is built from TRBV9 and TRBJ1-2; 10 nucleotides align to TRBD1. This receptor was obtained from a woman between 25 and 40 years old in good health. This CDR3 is CASSVVDRGPGYTF. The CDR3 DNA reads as TGTGCCAGCAGCGTAGTCGACAGGGGGCCGGGCTACACCTTC.